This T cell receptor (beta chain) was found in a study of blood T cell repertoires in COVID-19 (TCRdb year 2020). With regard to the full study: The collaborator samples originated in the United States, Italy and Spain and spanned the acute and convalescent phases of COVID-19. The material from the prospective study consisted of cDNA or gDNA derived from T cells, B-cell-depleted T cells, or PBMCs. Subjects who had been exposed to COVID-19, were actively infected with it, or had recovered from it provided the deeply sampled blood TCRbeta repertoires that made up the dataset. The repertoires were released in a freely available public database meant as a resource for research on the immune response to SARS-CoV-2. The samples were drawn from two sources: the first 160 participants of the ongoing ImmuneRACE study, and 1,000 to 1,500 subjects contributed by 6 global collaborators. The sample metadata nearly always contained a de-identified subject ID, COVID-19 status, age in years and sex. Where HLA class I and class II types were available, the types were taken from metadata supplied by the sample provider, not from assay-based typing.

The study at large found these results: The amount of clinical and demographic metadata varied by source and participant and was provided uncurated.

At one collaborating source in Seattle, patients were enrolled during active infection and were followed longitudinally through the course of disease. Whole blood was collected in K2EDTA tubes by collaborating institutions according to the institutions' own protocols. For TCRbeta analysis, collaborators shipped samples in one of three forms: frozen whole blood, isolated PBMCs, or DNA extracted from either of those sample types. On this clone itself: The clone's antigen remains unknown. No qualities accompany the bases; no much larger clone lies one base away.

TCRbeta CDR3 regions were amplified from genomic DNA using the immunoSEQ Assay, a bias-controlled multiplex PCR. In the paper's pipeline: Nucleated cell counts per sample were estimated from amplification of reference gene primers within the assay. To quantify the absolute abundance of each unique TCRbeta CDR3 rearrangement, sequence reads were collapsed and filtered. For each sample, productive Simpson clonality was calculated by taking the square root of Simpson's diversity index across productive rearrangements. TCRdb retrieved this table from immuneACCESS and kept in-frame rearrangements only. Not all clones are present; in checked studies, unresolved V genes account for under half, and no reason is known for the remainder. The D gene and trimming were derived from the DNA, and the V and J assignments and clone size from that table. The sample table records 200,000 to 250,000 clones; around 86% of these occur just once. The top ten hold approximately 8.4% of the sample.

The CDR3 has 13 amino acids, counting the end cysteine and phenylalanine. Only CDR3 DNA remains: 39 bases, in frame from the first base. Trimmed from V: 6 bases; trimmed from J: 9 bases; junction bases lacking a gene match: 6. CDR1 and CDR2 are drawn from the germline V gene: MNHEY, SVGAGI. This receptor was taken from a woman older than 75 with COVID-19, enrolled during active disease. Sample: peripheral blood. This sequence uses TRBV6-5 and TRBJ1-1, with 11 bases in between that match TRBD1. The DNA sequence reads TGTGCCAGCAGGGGACAGGGGGACCAGAAAGCTTTCTTT. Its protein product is CASRGQGDQKAFF.